This T cell receptor beta chain comes out of a study of cytomegalovirus exposure and HLA in healthy donors. Study-level information: From HLA-typed donors, an early data release held roughly 80 million unique TCRs. Study observations and caveats: Reportedly, fewer N-insertions than the 666-donor mean appeared in an Asian-associated ancestry cluster in a later analysis.

Use of 60 Vbeta and 13 Jbeta primers characterized the PCR. Libraries were prepared by immunoSEQ multiplex PCR; TCRdb keeps only in-frame clonotypes and omits some of them. The data hold about 130,000 clones, with around four fifths observed a single time. Germline CDR1 is SNHLY and CDR2 is FYNNEI. This CDR3 is built from 11 residues. Notes on this clone: Its specificity is unknown.

The receptor was derived from a man aged 25 to 45 in good health and CMV-seronegative. The chain is built from TRBV2 and TRBJ2-5, with D tentatively TRBD2 (5 bases). The end of the DNA aligns better with TRBJ2-7, so the J call may be wrong. The sequenced sample consisted of PBMCs. The CDR3 DNA reads as TGTGCCAGCAGGAGAGGGTACGAGCAGTACTTC. Residues: CASRRGYEQYF.